This TCR beta chain was captured by sequencing in a study of identical twins' blood T cells. Per the germline V gene, CDR1 is SGHRS and CDR2 is YFSETQ. CDR3 length: 14 residues. J gave up 3 bases and V 3 bases, and 2 bases lay outside the gene matches. Each CDR3 protein is one row after TCRdb ran MiXCR on the 5' RACE reads. Counted here are a few hundred thousand distinct CDR3 sequences, roughly 27% occurring once; the ten biggest clones make up 6.1%. There are many counts of this clonotype. The sample consisted of PBMCs. The V and J genes are TRBV5-1 and TRBJ2-3; 9 nucleotides align to TRBD1. The sequence was collected from a woman aged 18 to 49 in good health. CDR3 nucleotides: TGCGCCAGCAGCTCGGGACAGGGAACAGATACGCAGTATTTT. Encoded protein: CASSSGQGTDTQYF.